This T cell receptor beta chain is from a study of technical replicates of blood from a handful of donors. The length of the CDR3 is 14 residues. Per germline, CDR1 LNHDA and CDR2 SQIVND (reference sequence). Trimming took 3 bases from V and 7 from J, leaving 15 bases between them. The assay was immunoSEQ multiplex PCR, and TCRdb's table has in-frame clones only and misses some. In the table there are tens of thousands of clones, approximately 95% of which are singletons. This chain connects TRBV19 to TRBJ1-2; D uncertain. The sample was T cells isolated from PBMCs. This TCR was sampled from a human donor in good health. CDR3 nucleotide sequence: TGTGCCAGTAGTATTTCGTCGTCGGGTGGTGGCTACACCTTC. Translating it yields CASSISSSGGGYTF.